This T cell receptor (beta chain) was recovered during a study of blood T cell repertoires in COVID-19. The wider study: T cells, B-cell-depleted T cells, or PBMCs supplied cDNA or gDNA.

Patients in Seattle were enrolled during active infection, then followed longitudinally. The CDR3 is made up of 15 amino acids. The germline V gene has CDR1 SGDLS and CDR2 YYNGEE. Between the trimmed V and J ends, which lost 4 bases and 0 bases, there was a span of 13 bases. The assay was immunoSEQ multiplex PCR, and TCRdb's table has in-frame clones only and misses some. The sample lists approximately 330,000 clones, 80% to 90% occurring once. Sequences were obtained from peripheral blood. The sequence derives from a man aged 30 to 45 with COVID-19, enrolled during active disease. This rearrangement joins TRBV9 to TRBJ1-1; D ambiguous. The CDR3 DNA is TGTGCCAGCAGCTTTAGGACTTCTTTGAACACTGAAGCTTTCTTT. The encoded protein is CASSFRTSLNTEAFF.